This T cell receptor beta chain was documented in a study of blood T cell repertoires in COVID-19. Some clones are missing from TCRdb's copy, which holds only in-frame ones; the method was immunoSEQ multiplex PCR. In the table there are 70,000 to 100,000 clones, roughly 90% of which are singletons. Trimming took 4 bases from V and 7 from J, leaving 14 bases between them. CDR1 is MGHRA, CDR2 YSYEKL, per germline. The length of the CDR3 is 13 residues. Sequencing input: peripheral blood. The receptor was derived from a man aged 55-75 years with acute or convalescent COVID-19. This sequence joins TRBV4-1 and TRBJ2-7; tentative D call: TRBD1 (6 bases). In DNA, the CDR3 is TGCGCCAGCAGCCCAGCAGGGGTGGATGAGCAGTACTTC. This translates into CASSPAGVDEQYF.